This T cell receptor (beta chain) comes out of a study of PD-1 blockade in classical Hodgkin lymphoma (dated by TCRdb to the early 2020s). At the level of the whole study: Nivolumab dosing was 3 mg/kg intravenously every 2 weeks, continuing until either disease progression or unacceptable toxicity. The study used CyTOF and TCR beta sequencing to define a peripheral blood immune signature of response to PD-1 blockade in classical Hodgkin lymphoma.

The time point label, read with the paper, signifies: cycle 4 day 1 (C4D1), after six to seven weeks of nivolumab. Every trial patient had relapsed following autologous stem cell transplantation, and prior brentuximab vedotin exposure was what differed among cohorts A, B and C. A total of over 50 patients with relapsed/refractory classical Hodgkin lymphoma made up the trial cohort, and each patient's best overall response was complete response, partial response or progressive disease. In the multi-cohort phase II CheckMate 205 trial, trial patients received single-agent nivolumab. An independent review committee assessed best overall response using the 2007 International Working Group response criteria. PBMCs from the trial were collected at three points: immediately before nivolumab initiation (C1D1), and during therapy at cycle 2 day 1 and cycle 4 day 1. Peripheral blood was collected in 8 mL Vacutainer Cell Preparation Tubes, from which PBMCs were isolated by centrifugation and then cryopreserved.

Points on this clone: Its recognized antigen is unknown. No base quality values were provided; no much bigger clone lies one nucleotide off.

The CDR3 sequence holds 12 residues, the cysteine and phenylalanine included. Kept here is only the CDR3 DNA, which spans 36 bases and is read in frame from base 1. V loses 4 bases of germline sequence and J loses 4 bases, and the interval between the two ends is 11 bases. The germline V gene gives CDR1 as SQVTM and CDR2 as ANQGSEA. Genomic DNA was extracted with the Qiagen DNeasy kit from unsorted PBMCs and from negatively selected CD4+ and CD8+ fractions. TCR beta CDR3 regions were amplified by immunoSEQ multiplex PCR using primers annealing to V and J segments. Amplification bias was minimized using a synthetic immune receptor repertoire, and residual bias was removed computationally after sequencing. On the authors' methods: Repertoire diversity was quantified as the Shannon entropy index using custom Python scripts. The unsorted, CD4+ and CD8+ repertoires were each analyzed separately, with the exception of combined analyses, where CD4+ and CD8+ sequences were merged in silico. Clonal expansion was defined as a frequency increase of at least 2-fold after treatment compared with C1D1, and clones undetected at baseline were assigned a pseudocount of 0.5. Singleton clones were defined as clones with 0 or 1 copy at C1D1, and non-singleton clones were defined as clones with 2 or more copies. Clones expanded in unsorted samples were labelled as CD4+, CD8+ or unknown by matching protein sequences in sorted samples from the same patient. Wilcoxon tests on paired samples were used to test changes in diversity from C1D1 to C4D1. This immuneACCESS table, as held by TCRdb, lists in-frame sequences with V and J called but not all clones. Of the missing ones, under half trace to an unresolved V gene in checked studies; the others have no known cause. From that table come the V and J calls and clone size; the DNA was used to work out D and trimming. The sample has over 9,500 clones on record, 70% to 85% of them singletons. About 44% of the sample rests with the top ten.

What the work shows at the level of the full study, not this receptor alone: Among trial patients, those achieving complete response had baseline diversity similar to that of newly diagnosed patients, while diversity was significantly lower in partial responders and progressors. Newly diagnosed patients were reported to have lower baseline TCR diversity than healthy donors, and relapsed/refractory patients were reported to have lower baseline TCR diversity still. The study was restricted to a single clinical trial cohort, and the causes of repertoire differences, possibly disease activity or prior therapy, were left undefined. A significant rise by C4D1 was seen in CD4+ but not CD8+ TCR diversity (p=0.0027 vs p=0.16), with the rise being most apparent in complete responders (p=0.02). Diversity was lower in patients who began nivolumab less than 1 year after ASCT, so these patients were left out of later analyses to avoid confounding by immune reconstitution.

The V and J segments used are TRBV29-1 and TRBJ2-7; TRBD2 might be the D gene, on 6 matching bases. Sequenced material: peripheral blood mononuclear cells (PBMCs), taken before the fourth cycle of nivolumab. This sequence originates from a human donor with classical Hodgkin lymphoma. The nucleotides read TGCAGCGTTGTAGGCGGGACTTACGAGCAGTACTTC. Its translation reads: CSVVGGTYEQYF.